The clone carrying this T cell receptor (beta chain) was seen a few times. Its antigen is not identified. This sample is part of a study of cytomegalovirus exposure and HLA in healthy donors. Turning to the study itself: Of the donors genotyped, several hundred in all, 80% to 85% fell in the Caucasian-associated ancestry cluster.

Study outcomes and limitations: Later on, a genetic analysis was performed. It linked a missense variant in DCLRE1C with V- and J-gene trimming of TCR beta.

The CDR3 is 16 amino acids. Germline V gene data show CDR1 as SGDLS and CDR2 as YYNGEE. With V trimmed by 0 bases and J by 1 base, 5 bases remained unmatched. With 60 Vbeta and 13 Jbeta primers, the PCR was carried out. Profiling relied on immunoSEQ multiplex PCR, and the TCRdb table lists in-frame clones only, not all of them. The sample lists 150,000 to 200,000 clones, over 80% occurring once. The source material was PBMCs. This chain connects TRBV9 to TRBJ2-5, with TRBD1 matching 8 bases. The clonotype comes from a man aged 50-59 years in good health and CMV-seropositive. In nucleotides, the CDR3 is TGTGCCAGCAGCGTAGACCTCACAGGGGGCCAAGAGACCCAGTACTTC. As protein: CASSVDLTGGQETQYF.